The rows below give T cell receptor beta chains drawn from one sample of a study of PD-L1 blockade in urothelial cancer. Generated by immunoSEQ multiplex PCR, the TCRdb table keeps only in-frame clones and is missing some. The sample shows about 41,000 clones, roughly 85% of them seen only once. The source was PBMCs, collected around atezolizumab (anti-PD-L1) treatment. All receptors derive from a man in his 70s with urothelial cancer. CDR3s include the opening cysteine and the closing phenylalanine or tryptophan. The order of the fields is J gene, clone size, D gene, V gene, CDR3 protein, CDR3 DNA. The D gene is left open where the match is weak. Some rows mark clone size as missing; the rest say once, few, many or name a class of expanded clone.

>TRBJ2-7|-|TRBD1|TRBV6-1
CASSDFPTGAYEQYF
TGTGCCAGCAGTGATTTCCCGACAGGGGCCTACGAGCAGTACTTC
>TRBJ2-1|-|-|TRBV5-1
CASSLAVIAANNEQFF
TGCGCCAGCAGCTTGGCCGTAATAGCGGCCAACAATGAGCAGTTCTTC
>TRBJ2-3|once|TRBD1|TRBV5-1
CASSLHGQGETDTQYF
TGCGCCAGCAGCCTTCATGGACAGGGTGAGACAGATACGCAGTATTTT
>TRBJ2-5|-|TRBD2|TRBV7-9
CASSLSLAGETQYF
TGTGCCAGCAGCTTAAGTCTAGCGGGAGAGACCCAGTACTTC
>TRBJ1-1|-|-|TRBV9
CASSPDGLGGWAEAFF
TGTGCCAGCAGCCCTGATGGCCTCGGCGGGTGGGCTGAAGCTTTCTTT
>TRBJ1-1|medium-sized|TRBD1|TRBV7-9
CASIRTGRGTTEAFF
TGTGCCAGCATCCGGACAGGGCGGGGAACCACTGAAGCTTTCTTT
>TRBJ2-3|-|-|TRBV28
CASSPRGRGFDTQYF
TGTGCCAGCAGTCCCCGGGGTCGGGGATTTGATACGCAGTATTTT
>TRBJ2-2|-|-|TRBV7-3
CASSPGTTTGELFF
TGTGCCAGCAGCCCCGGGACAACCACCGGGGAGCTGTTTTTT
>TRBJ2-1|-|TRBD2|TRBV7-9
CASSLVLAGVVQFF
TGTGCCAGCAGCCTGGTGCTAGCGGGAGTTGTACAGTTCTTC
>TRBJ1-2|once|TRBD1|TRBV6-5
CASTGQGVGYTF
TGTGCCAGCACTGGACAGGGAGTCGGCTACACCTTC
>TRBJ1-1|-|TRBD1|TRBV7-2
CASSPTGGRNTEAFF
TGTGCCAGCAGCCCCACAGGGGGGAGGAACACTGAAGCTTTCTTT
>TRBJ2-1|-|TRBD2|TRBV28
CASSISGRSYNEQFF
TGTGCCAGCAGTATTAGCGGGAGATCCTACAATGAGCAGTTCTTC
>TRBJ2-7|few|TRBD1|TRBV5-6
CASSGTGEIGEQYF
TGTGCCAGCAGCGGGACAGGGGAAATAGGCGAGCAGTACTTC
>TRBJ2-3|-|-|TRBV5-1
CASSQASDTDTQYF
TGCGCCAGCAGCCAAGCTAGCGACACAGATACGCAGTATTTT
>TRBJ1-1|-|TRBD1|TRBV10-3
CAISDGQGGTEAFF
TGTGCCATCAGTGACGGACAGGGCGGCACTGAAGCTTTCTTT
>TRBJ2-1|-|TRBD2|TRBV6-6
CASSSLWLAGYNEQFF
TGTGCCAGCAGCTCATTGTGGCTAGCGGGATACAATGAGCAGTTCTTC
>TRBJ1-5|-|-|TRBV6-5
CASRPPGSSNQPQHF
TGTGCCAGCAGACCCCCAGGGTCAAGCAATCAGCCCCAGCATTTT
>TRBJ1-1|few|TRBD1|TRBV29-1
CSVGNRGSTEAFF
TGCAGCGTTGGGAACAGGGGATCCACTGAAGCTTTCTTT
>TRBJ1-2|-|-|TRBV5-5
CASSLGPTNYGYTF
TGTGCCAGCAGCTTGGGGCCCACTAACTATGGCTACACCTTC
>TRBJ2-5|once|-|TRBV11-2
CASSQTGYGETQYF
TGTGCCAGCAGCCAAACAGGGTACGGGGAGACCCAGTACTTC
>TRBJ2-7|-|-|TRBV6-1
CASSEDSSYEQYF
TGTGCCAGCAGTGAAGACAGCTCCTACGAGCAGTACTTC
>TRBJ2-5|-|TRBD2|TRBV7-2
CASSLLADQETQYF
TGTGCCAGCAGCTTACTAGCGGATCAAGAGACCCAGTACTTC
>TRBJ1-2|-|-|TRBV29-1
CSVEGRAFNYGYTF
TGCAGCGTTGAAGGCAGGGCATTTAACTATGGCTACACCTTC
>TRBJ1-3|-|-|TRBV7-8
CASSTVSGNTIYF
TGTGCCAGCAGTACAGTCTCTGGAAACACCATATATTTT
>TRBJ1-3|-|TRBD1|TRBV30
CAWSQTGAGNTIYF
TGTGCCTGGAGTCAGACAGGGGCTGGAAACACCATATATTTT
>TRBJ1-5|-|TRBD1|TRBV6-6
CASSYTGQGYQPQHF
TGTGCCAGCAGTTACACCGGACAGGGCTATCAGCCCCAGCATTTT
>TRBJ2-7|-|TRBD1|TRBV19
CASSIDRDLLEQYF
TGTGCCAGTAGTATCGACAGGGATCTCCTCGAGCAGTACTTC
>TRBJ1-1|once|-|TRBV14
CASSQSQGDGAEAFF
TGTGCCAGCAGCCAATCACAGGGAGATGGGGCTGAAGCTTTCTTT
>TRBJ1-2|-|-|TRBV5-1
CASSPNSGGYGYTF
TGCGCCAGCAGCCCCAACTCGGGAGGCTATGGCTACACCTTC
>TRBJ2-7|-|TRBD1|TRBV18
CASSLDREAYEQYF
TGTGCCAGCTCTCTCGACAGGGAAGCCTACGAGCAGTACTTC
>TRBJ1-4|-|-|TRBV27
CASSPAGQQVEKLFF
TGTGCCAGCAGTCCGGCCGGACAGCAGGTGGAAAAACTGTTTTTT
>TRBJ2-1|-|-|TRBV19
CASSISDEQFF
TGTGCCAGTAGTATCAGCGATGAGCAGTTCTTC
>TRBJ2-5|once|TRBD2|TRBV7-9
CASSSSGRAPQETQYF
TGTGCCAGCAGCTCTAGCGGGAGGGCTCCCCAAGAGACCCAGTACTTC
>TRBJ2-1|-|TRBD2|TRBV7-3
CASSLTSGIDEQFF
TGTGCCAGCAGCTTAACTAGCGGGATTGATGAGCAGTTCTTC
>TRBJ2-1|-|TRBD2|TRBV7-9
CASSPRTSGSSEQFF
TGTGCCAGCAGCCCTCGGACTAGCGGGAGTAGTGAGCAGTTCTTC
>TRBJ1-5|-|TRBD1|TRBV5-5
CASSLGQGPLLGQPQHF
TGTGCCAGCAGCTTAGGACAGGGGCCCCTTCTTGGTCAGCCCCAGCATTTT
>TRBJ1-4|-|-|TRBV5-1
CASSFYSGTGNEKLFF
TGCGCCAGCAGCTTCTACTCCGGCACAGGGAATGAAAAACTGTTTTTT
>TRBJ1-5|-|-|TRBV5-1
CASSLGGEQPQHF
TGCGCCAGCAGCTTGGGGGGGGAGCAGCCCCAGCATTTT
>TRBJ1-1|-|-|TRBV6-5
CASSRANTEAFF
TGTGCCAGCAGTCGCGCGAACACTGAAGCTTTCTTT
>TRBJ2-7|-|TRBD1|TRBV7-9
CASSGQDRGTTYEQYF
TGTGCCAGCAGCGGACAGGACAGGGGGACGACCTACGAGCAGTACTTC
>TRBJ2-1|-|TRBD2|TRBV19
CASSIYGTTNEQFF
TGTGCCAGTAGTATATATGGGACTACCAATGAGCAGTTCTTC
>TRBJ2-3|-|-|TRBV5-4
CASSPYRTDTQYF
TGTGCCAGCAGCCCCTACAGAACAGATACGCAGTATTTT
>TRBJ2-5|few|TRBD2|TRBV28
CASSSNGAGWAQETQYF
TGTGCCAGCAGCAGCAACGGAGCGGGATGGGCCCAAGAGACCCAGTACTTC
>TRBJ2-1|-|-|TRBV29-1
CSVSFSGNLYNEQFF
TGCAGCGTTTCGTTTAGCGGAAACCTTTACAATGAGCAGTTCTTC
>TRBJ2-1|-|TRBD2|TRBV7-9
CATRPPVFGGRGSYNEQFF
TGTGCCACCCGCCCCCCAGTGTTCGGCGGGAGAGGTTCCTACAATGAGCAGTTCTTC
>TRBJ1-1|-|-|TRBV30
CAWSVEQSGTEAFF
TGTGCCTGGAGTGTAGAACAGTCGGGGACTGAAGCTTTCTTT
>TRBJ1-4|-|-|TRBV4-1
CASSQGPDSNEKLFF
TGCGCCAGCAGCCAAGGGCCGGACAGTAATGAAAAACTGTTTTTT
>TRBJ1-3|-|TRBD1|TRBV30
CAWRPDRLAGNTIYF
TGTGCCTGGAGGCCGGACAGGTTGGCTGGAAACACCATATATTTT
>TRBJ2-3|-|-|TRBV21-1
CASSKVRAGADTQYF
TGTGCCAGCAGCAAAGTACGGGCAGGGGCAGATACGCAGTATTTT
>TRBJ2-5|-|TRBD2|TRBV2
CASGGRAETQYF
TGTGCCAGCGGCGGGAGGGCGGAGACCCAGTACTTC
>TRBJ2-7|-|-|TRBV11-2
CASSLATPPSYEQYF
TGTGCCAGCAGCTTAGCGACTCCACCCTCCTACGAGCAGTACTTC
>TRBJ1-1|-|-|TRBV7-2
CASNFMDGISTEAFF
TGTGCCAGCAACTTCATGGACGGGATTTCCACTGAAGCTTTCTTT
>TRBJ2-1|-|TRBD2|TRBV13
CASSTGTSGRSLNEQFF
TGTGCCAGCAGCACCGGGACTAGCGGGAGGTCGCTCAATGAGCAGTTCTTC